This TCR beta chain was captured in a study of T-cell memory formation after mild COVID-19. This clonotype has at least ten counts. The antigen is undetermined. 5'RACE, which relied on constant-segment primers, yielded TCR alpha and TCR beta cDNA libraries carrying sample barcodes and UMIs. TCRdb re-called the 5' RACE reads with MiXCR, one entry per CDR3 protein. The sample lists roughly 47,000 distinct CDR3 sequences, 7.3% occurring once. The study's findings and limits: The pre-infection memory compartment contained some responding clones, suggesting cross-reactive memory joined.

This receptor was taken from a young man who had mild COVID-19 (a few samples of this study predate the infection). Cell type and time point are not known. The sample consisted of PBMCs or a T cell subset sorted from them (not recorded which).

This CDR3 is CASRYPQSTDTQYF. The DNA of the CDR3 is TGCGCCAGCCGATATCCACAGAGCACAGATACGCAGTATTTT. V is TRBV5-1 and J is TRBJ2-3; D not certain. The CDR3 covers 14 residues. The germline CDR1 and CDR2 sequences are SGHRS and YFSETQ. V was trimmed by 7 bases and J by 0 bases, leaving 12 bases between them.